This T cell receptor (beta chain) was found in a study of OX40 agonist ivuxolimab in advanced cancers. Study-level background: Ivuxolimab was an agonistic, fully human IgG2 monoclonal antibody directed against OX40 (CD134), a costimulatory receptor. Prior anti-PD-1, anti-PD-L1 or anti-CTLA-4 therapy was permitted, and roughly two fifths of dose-escalation patients had received checkpoint inhibitors. Peripheral TCRbeta sequencing was intended to test whether TCR sequence diversity was altered and clonal T-cell expansion was caused by ivuxolimab. Of the approximately 53 patients in dose escalation, about 19 had hepatocellular carcinoma, roughly 15 had melanoma, 9 had renal cell carcinoma and 9 had head and neck cancer. Intravenous ivuxolimab was administered to patients every 2 weeks at six dose levels: 0.01, 0.1, 0.3, 1.5, 3 and 10 mg/kg. The dose-escalation cohort was around 83% male with a mean age of about 60 years, ranging from about 23 to 85. Partial responses occurred in three dose-escalation patients, of whom one had hepatocellular carcinoma and two had cutaneous melanoma. The paper describes the monotherapy dose-escalation part (N = 52 patients) of the phase I trial of ivuxolimab. On the study overall, not on this receptor specifically: The antigen specificity of the clonally expanded peripheral T cells was not determined. In partial responders in the 0.1-3.0 mg/kg groups, normalized peripheral clonal expansion was found to be among the lowest, especially among CD8+ T cells. After ivuxolimab, CD8+ T cells had more expanded clones than CD4+ T cells on average. At doses from 0.1 to 3.0 mg/kg, clonal expansion was seen in both CD4+ and CD8+ blood T cells between baseline and week 6. Low levels of normalized T-cell clonal expansion were also seen in some nonresponding patients.

The V end loses 4 bases and the J end loses 0 bases, and a stretch of 9 bases separates them. From the germline V gene, CDR1 is SGHTA and CDR2 is FQGNSA. The cysteine opens and the phenylalanine closes a CDR3 of 14 amino acids. Only the CDR3 DNA stays, 42 bases, in frame from base 1. On this clone: The specificity of this receptor is unknown. No quality values exist for individual bases; no much larger clone is one base distant.

Genomic DNA was extracted from sorted cells for sequencing of the TCRbeta CDR3 region. The immunoSEQ Assay was used to sequence the TCRbeta CDR3 regions. TCRdb limited this immuneACCESS table to in-frame rearrangements with V and J called. A share of clones is missing; checked studies link under half to unresolved V genes, and the rest is unexplained. The sample table contains 42,000 or so clones; only one count was recorded for roughly four fifths of them. Roughly 25% of the sample is taken by the ten largest. Patients with autoimmune disease history or receiving systemic immunosuppression were excluded from the trial. Peripheral blood for TCR sequencing was collected from all dose cohorts at baseline, on cycle 4 day 1, and on cycle 7 day 1. The samples were taken from a phase I, first-in-human, multicenter, open-label dose-escalation trial of ivuxolimab. Adults with locally advanced or metastatic melanoma, renal cell carcinoma, hepatocellular carcinoma or head and neck squamous cell carcinoma were enrolled in the trial. Before TCR sequencing, CD4+ T cells and CD8+ T cells were sorted from peripheral blood as separate populations.

The starting material was CD4+ or CD8+ T cells sorted from blood, obtained in a trial of the OX40 agonist ivuxolimab. The chain links TRBV7-2 with TRBJ1-1, and perhaps TRBD1 as D gene, on 5 matching bases. The sequence derives from an adult with an advanced solid tumor such as melanoma, head and neck, liver or kidney cancer. The CDR3 region reads CASSSQTVNTEAFF. The DNA sequence reads TGTGCCAGCAGCTCCCAGACAGTGAACACTGAAGCTTTCTTT.